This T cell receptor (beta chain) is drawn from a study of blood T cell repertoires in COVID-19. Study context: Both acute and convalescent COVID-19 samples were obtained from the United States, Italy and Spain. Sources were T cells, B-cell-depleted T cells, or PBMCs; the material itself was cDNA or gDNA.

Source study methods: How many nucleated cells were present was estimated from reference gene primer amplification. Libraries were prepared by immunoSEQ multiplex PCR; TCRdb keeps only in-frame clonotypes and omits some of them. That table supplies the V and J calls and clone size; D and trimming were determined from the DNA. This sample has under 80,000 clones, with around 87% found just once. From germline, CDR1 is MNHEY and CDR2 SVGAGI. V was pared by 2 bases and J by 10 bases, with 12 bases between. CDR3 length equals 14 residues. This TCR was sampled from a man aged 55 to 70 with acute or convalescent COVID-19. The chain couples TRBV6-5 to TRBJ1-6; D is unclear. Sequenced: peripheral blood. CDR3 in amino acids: CASSYSELLSPLHF. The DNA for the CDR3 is TGTGCCAGCAGTTACAGTGAGTTATTATCACCCCTCCACTTT.